A selection of T cell receptor beta chains follows, all from one sample in a study of identical twins. TCRdb redid the calling of the 5' RACE reads with MiXCR, one entry per CDR3 protein. The table shows approximately 680,000 distinct CDR3 sequences, with just over 7% occurring only once. These data also formed part of another study, on yellow fever vaccine responses in identical twins.

Sequenced input: PBMCs. The receptors stem from a woman aged 18-35 years in good health. Both conserved end residues are part of each CDR3.

j_call | v_call | cdr3_aa
TRBJ1-1 | TRBV5-1 | CASSLVGTGMFNTEAFF
TRBJ2-6 | TRBV15 | CATSENRAGANVLTF
TRBJ1-5 | TRBV7-9 | CASRKGDQPQHF
TRBJ1-2 | TRBV5-1 | CASSLTGGENYGYTF
TRBJ2-3 | TRBV27 | CASSWTGENTPDTQYF
TRBJ2-5 | TRBV6-5 | CASSYGTANQETQYF
TRBJ2-5 | TRBV20-1 | CSASRLQETQYF
TRBJ2-4 | TRBV12-3/TRBV12-4 | CASSLLGQAKNIQYF
TRBJ2-1 | TRBV7-6 | CASSLGGGLDYNEQFF
TRBJ2-7 | TRBV2 | CASSSTSEYEQYF
TRBJ2-6 | TRBV20-1 | CSAKGHSLSGANVLTF
TRBJ2-1 | TRBV6-5 | CASSYSGLGTPSYNEQFF
TRBJ2-2 | TRBV6-5 | CASSLGLWGTGELFF
TRBJ2-1 | TRBV11-2 | CASRTPGTSGGYEQFF
TRBJ1-6 | TRBV10-2 | CASSVVFGSPLHF
TRBJ1-4 | TRBV27 | CASSLATGRGDEKLFF
TRBJ2-5 | TRBV14 | CASSQGQPQETQYF
TRBJ2-3 | TRBV2 | CASSPWGSGSRDTQYF
TRBJ1-3 | TRBV3-1 | CASTLGGGYGNTIYF
TRBJ1-5 | TRBV3-1 | CASSQDNHQPQHF
TRBJ2-2 | TRBV24-1 | CATSDQGLAGAGELFF
TRBJ2-7 | TRBV7-9 | CASSDSRGYNPYEQYF